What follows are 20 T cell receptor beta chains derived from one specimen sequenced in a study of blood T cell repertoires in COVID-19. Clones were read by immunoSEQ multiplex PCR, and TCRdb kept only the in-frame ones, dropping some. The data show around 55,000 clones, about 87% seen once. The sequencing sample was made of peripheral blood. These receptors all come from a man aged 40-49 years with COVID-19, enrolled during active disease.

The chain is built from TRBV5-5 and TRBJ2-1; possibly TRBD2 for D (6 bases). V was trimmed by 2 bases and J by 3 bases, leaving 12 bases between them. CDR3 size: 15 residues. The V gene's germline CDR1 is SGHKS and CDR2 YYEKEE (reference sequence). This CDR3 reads CASSFLSGSYNEQFF. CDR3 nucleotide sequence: TGTGCCAGCAGCTTCTTATCCGGGAGCTACAATGAGCAGTTCTTC.

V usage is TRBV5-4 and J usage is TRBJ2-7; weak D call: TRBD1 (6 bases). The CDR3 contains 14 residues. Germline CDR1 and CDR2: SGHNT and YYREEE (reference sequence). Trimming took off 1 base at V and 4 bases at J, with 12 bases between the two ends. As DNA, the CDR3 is TGTGCCAGCAGCTTGCAGGGGCGCGTTTACGAGCAGTACTTC. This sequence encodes CASSLQGRVYEQYF.

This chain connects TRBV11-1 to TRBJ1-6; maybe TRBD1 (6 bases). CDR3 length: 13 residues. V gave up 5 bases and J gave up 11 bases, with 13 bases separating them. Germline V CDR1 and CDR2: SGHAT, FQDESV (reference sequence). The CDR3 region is CASSQGGGAPLHF. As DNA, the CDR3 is TGTGCCAGCAGCCAAGGTGGGGGCGCACCCCTCCACTTT.

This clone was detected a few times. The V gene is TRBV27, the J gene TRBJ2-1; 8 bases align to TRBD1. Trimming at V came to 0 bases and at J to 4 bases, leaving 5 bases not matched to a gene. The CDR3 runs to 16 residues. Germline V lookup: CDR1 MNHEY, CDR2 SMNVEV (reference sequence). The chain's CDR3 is CASSLSPTGDYNEQFF. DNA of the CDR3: TGTGCCAGCAGTTTATCGCCGACAGGGGATTACAATGAGCAGTTCTTC.

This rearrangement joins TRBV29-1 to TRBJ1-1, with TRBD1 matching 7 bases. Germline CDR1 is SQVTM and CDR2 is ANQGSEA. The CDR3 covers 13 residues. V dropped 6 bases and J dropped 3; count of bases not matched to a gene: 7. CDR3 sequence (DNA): TGCAGCGTCAGACAGGGACACGACACTGAAGCTTTCTTT. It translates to CSVRQGHDTEAFF.

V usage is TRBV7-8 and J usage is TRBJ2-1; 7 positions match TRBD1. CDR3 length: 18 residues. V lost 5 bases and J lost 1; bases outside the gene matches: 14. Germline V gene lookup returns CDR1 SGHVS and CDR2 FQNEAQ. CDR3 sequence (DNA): TGTGCCAGCAGCCTTGGATACCTTGGGACAGCTTCCTACAATGAGCAGTTCTTC. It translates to CASSLGYLGTASYNEQFF. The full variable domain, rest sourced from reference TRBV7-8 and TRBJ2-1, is GAGVSQSPRYKVAKRGQDVALRCDPISGHVSLFWYQQALGQGPEFLTYFQNEAQLDKSGLPSDRFFAERPEGSVSTLKIQRTQQEDSAVYLCASSLGYLGTASYNEQFFGPGTRLTVL.

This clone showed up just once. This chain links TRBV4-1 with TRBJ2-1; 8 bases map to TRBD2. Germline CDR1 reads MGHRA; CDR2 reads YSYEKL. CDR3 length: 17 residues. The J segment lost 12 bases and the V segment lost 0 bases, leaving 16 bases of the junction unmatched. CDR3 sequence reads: CASSQDILGLGRDGQFF. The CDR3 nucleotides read TGCGCCAGCAGCCAAGATATTTTGGGACTAGGGAGGGACGGGCAGTTCTTC.

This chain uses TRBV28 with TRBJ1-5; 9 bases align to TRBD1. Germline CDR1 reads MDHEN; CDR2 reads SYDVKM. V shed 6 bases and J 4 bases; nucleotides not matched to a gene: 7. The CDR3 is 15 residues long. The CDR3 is CASSLSDRGNQPQHF. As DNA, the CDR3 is TGTGCCAGCAGCCTCTCGGACAGGGGAAATCAGCCCCAGCATTTT.

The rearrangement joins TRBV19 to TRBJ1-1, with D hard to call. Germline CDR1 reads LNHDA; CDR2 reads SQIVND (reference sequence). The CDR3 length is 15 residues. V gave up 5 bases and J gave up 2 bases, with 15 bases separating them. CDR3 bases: TGTGCCAGTAGTCGATATGTACAGTCAAACACTGAAGCTTTCTTT. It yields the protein CASSRYVQSNTEAFF.

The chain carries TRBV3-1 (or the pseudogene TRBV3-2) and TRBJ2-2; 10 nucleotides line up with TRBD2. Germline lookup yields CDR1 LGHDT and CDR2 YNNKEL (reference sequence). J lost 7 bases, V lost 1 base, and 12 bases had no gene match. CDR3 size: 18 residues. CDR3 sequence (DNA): TGTGCCAGCAGCCAAGGGGGGACTCTAGCGGGAGAGGGCGGGGAGCTGTTTTTT. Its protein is CASSQGGTLAGEGGELFF.

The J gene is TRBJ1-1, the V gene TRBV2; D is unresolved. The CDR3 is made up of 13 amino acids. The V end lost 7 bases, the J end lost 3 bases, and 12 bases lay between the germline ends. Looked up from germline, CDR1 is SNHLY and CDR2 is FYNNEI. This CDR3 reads CASKNAADTEAFF. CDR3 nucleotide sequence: TGTGCCAGCAAGAACGCCGCGGACACTGAAGCTTTCTTT.

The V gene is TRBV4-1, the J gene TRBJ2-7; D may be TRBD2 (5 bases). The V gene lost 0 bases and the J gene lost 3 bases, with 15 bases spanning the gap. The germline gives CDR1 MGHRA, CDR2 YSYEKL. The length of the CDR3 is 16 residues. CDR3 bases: TGCGCCAGCAGCCAAGATTTCGGGGATAGGAACTACGAGCAGTACTTC. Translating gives CASSQDFGDRNYEQYF.

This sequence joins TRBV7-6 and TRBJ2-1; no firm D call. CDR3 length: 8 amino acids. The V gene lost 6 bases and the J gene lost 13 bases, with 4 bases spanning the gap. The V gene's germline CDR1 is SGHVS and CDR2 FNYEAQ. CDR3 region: CASSQQFF. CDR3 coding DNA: TGTGCCAGCAGTCAACAGTTCTTC.

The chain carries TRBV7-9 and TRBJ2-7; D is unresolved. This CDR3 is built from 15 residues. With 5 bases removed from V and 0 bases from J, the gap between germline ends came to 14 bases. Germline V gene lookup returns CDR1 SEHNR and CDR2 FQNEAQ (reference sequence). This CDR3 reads CASSTELSYSYEQYF. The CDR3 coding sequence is TGTGCCAGCAGCACCGAGTTGAGCTACTCCTACGAGCAGTACTTC.

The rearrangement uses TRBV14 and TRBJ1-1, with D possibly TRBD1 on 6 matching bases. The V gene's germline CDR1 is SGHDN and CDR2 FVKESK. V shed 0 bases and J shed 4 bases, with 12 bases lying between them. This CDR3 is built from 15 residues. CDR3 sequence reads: CASSQDESRGTEAFF. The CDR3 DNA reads TGTGCCAGCAGCCAAGATGAAAGCAGGGGCACTGAAGCTTTCTTT.

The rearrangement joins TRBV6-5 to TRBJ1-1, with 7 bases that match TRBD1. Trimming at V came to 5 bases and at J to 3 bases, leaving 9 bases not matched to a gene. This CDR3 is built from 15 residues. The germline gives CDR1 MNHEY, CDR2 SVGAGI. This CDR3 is CASSHRTGLDTEAFF. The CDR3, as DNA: TGTGCCAGCAGTCATCGGACAGGTTTGGACACTGAAGCTTTCTTT.

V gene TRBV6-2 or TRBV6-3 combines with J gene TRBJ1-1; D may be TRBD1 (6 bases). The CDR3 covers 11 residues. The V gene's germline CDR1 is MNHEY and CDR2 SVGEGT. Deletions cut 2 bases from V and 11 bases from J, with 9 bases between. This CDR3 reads CASSYRGGAFF. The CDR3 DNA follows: TGTGCCAGCAGTTACAGGGGGGGGGCTTTCTTT.

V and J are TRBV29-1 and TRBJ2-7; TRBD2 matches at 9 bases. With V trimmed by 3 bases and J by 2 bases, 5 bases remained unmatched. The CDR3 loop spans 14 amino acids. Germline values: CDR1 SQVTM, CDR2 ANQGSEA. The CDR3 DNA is TGCAGCGTTGAGGGGCTAGCGGGGACCTACGAGCAGTACTTC. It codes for CSVEGLAGTYEQYF.

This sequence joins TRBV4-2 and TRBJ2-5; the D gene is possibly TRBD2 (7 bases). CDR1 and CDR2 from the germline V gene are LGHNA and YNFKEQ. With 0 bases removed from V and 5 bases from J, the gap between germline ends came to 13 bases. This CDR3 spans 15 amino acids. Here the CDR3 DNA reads TGTGCCAGCAGCCAAGAGGGGGGGGCAGGGGAGACCCAGTACTTC. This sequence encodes CASSQEGGAGETQYF.

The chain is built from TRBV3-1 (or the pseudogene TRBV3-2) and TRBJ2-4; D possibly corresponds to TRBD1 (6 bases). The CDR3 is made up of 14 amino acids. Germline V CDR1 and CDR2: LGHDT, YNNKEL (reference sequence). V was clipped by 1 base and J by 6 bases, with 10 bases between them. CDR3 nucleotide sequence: TGTGCCAGCAGCCAAGTCCAAGGGGGAAACATTCAGTACTTC. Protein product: CASSQVQGGNIQYF.